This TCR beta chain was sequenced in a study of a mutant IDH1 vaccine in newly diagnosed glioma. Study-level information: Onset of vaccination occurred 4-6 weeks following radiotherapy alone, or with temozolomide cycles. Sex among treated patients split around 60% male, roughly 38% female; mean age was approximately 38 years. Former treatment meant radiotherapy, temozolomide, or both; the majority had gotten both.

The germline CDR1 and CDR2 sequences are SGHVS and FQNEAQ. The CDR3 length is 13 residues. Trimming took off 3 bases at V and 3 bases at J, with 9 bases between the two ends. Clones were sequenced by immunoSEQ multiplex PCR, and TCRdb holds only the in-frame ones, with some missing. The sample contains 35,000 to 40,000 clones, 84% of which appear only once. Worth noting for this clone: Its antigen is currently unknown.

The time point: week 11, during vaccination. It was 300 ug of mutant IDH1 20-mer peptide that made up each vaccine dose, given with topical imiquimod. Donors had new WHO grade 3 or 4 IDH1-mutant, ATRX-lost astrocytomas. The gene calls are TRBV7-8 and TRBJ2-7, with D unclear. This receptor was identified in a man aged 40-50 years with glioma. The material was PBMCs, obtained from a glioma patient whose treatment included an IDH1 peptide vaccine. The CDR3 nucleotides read TGTGCCAGCAGCTTTTCTTCCGGCTACGAGCAGTACTTC. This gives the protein CASSFSSGYEQYF.